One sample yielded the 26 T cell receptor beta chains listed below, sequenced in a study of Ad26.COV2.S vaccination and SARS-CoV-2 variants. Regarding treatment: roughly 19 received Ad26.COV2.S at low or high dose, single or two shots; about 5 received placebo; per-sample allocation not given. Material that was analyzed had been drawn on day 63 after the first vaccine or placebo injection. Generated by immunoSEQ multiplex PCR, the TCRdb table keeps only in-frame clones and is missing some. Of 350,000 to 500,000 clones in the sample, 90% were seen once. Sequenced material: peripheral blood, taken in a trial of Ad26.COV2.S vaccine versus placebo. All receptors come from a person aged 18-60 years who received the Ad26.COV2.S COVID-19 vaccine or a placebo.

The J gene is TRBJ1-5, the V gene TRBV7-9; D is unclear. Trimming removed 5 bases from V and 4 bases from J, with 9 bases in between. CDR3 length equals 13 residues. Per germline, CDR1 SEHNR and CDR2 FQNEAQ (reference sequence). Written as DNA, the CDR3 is TGTGCCAGCAGCATTACTCCGAATCAGCCCCAGCATTTT. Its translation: CASSITPNQPQHF.

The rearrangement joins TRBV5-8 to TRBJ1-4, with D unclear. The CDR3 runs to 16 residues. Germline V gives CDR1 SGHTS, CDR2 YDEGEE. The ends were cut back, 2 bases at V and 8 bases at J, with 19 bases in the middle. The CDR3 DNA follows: TGTGCCAGCAGCTTAGAATCTGGAGGGTTCGGGGAAAAACTGTTTTTT. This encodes CASSLESGGFGEKLFF.

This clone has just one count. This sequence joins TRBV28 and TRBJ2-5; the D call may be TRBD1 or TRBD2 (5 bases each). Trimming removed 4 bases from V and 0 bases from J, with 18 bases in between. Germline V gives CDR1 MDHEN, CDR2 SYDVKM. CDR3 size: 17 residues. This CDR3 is CASSSFGIWGNQETQYF. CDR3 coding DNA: TGTGCCAGCAGTTCTTTCGGGATTTGGGGCAACCAAGAGACCCAGTACTTC.

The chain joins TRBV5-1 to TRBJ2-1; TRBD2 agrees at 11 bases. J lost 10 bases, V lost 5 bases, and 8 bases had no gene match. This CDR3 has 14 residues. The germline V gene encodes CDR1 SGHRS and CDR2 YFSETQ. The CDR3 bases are TGCGCCAGCAGGGCGGGACTAGCGGCATGGGAGCAGTTCTTC. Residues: CASRAGLAAWEQFF.

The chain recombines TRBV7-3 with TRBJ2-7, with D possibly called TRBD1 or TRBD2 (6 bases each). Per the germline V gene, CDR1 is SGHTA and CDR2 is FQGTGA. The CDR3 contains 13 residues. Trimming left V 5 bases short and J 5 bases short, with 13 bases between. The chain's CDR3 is CASSPAGGHEQYF. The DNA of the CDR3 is TGTGCCAGCAGCCCCGCTGGGGGGCACGAGCAGTACTTC.

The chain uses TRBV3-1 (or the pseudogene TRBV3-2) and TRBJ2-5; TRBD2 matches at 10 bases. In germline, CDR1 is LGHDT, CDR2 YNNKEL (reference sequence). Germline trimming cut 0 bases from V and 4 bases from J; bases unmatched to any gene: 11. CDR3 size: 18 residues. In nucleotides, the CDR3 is TGTGCCAGCAGCCAAGATGACGCTAGCGGGAGTGTTGCAGAGACCCAGTACTTC. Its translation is CASSQDDASGSVAETQYF.

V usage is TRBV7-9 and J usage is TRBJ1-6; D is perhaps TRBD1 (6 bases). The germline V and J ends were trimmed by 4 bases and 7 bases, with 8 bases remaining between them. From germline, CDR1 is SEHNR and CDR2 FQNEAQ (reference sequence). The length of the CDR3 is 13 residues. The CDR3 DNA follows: TGTGCCAGCAGCTCCCAGGGGAATTCACCCCTCCACTTT. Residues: CASSSQGNSPLHF.

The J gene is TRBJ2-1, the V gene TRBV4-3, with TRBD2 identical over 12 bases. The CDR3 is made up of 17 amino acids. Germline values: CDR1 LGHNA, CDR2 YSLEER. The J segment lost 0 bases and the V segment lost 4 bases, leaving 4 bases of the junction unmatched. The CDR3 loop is CASSLGLAGSSYNEQFF. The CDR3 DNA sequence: TGCGCCAGCAGCCTCGGACTAGCGGGATCCTCCTACAATGAGCAGTTCTTC.

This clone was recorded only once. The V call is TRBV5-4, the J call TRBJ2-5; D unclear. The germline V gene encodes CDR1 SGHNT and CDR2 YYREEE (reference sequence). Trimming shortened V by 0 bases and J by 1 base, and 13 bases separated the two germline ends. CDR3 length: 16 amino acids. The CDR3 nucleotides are TGTGCCAGCAGCTTGGTGGGTATGGCTAGCCAAGAGACCCAGTACTTC. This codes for CASSLVGMASQETQYF. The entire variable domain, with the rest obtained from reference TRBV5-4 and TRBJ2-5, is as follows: ETGVTQSPTHLIKTRGQQVTLRCSSQSGHNTVSWYQQALGQGPQFIFQYYREEENGRGNFPPRFSGLQFPNYSSELNVNALELDDSALYLCASSLVGMASQETQYFGPGTRLLVL.

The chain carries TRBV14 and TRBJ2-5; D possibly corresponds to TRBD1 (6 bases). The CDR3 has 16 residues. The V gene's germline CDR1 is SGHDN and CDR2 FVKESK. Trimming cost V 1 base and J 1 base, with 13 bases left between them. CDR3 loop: CASSQGLGARQETQYF. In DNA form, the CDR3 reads TGTGCCAGCAGCCAAGGGTTGGGGGCGCGCCAAGAGACCCAGTACTTC. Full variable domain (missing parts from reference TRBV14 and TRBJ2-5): EAGVTQFPSHSVIEKGQTVTLRCDPISGHDNLYWYRRVMGKEIKFLLHFVKESKQDESGMPNNRFLAERTGGTYSTLKVQPAELEDSGVYFCASSQGLGARQETQYFGPGTRLLVL.

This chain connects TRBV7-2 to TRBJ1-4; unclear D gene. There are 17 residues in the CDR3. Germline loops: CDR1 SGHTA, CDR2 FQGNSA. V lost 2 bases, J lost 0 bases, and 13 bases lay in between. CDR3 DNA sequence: TGTGCCAGCAGCTTAATGCCGCGTCCAACAACTAATGAAAAACTGTTTTTT. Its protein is CASSLMPRPTTNEKLFF.

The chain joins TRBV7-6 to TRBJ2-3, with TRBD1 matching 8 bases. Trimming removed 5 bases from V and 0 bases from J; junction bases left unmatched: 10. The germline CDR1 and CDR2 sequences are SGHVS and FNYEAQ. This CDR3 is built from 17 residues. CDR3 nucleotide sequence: TGTGCCAGCAGCCCAACGTCAGGGGGCATCAGCACAGATACGCAGTATTTT. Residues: CASSPTSGGISTDTQYF.

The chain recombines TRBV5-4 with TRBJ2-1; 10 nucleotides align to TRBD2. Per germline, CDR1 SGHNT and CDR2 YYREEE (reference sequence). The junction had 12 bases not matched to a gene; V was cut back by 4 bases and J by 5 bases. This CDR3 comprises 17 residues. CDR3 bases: TGTGCCAGCAGCGGAATACCCGGGACTAGCGACGACAATGAGCAGTTCTTC. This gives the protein CASSGIPGTSDDNEQFF.

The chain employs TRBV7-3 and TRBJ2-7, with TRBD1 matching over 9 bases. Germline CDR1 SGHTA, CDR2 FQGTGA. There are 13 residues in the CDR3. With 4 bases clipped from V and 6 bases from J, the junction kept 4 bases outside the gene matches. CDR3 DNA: TGTGCCAGCAGCTCATACAGGGGGCGCGAGCAGTACTTC. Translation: CASSSYRGREQYF.

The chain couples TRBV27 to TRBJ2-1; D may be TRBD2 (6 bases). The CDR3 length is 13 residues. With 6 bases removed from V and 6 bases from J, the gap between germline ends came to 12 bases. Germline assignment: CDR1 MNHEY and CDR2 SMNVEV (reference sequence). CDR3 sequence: CASSAGPGNEQFF. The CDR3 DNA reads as TGTGCCAGCAGCGCGGGACCGGGCAATGAGCAGTTCTTC.

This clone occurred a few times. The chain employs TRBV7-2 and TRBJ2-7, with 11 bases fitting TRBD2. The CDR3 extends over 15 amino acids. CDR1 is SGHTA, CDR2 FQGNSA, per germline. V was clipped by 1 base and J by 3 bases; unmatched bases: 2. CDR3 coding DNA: TGTGCCAGCAGCTTAGTGGGGACTAGCGGCTACGAGCAGTACTTC. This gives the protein CASSLVGTSGYEQYF.

The CDR3 DNA follows: TGTGCCAGCAGTTACCGAGGACTCGACTACGAGCAGTACTTC. The encoded protein is CASSYRGLDYEQYF. The chain is built from TRBV6-6 and TRBJ2-7, with TRBD2 as a possible D gene (5 bases). V was cut by 2 bases and J by 3 bases, with 11 bases left in between. The CDR3 has 14 amino acids. Germline-derived CDR1 and CDR2 are MNHNY and SVGAGI (reference sequence).

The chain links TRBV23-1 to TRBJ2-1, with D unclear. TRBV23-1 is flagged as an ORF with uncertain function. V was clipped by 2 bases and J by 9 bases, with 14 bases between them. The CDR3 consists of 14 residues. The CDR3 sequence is CASSQTLEVGEQFF. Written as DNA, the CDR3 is TGCGCCAGCAGTCAAACCCTAGAGGTAGGTGAGCAGTTCTTC.

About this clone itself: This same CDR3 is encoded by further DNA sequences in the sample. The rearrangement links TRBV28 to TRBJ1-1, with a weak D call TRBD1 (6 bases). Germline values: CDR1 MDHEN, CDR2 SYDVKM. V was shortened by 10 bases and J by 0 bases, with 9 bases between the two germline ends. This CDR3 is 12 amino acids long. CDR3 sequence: CATTGLNTEAFF. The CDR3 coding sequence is TGTGCCACCACAGGGCTGAACACTGAAGCTTTCTTT.

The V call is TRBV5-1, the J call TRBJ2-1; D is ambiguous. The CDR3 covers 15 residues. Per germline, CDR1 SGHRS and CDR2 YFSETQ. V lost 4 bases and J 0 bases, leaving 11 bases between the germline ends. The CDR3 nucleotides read TGCGCCAGCAGCCAAACTAAGAGCTCCTACAATGAGCAGTTCTTC. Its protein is CASSQTKSSYNEQFF.

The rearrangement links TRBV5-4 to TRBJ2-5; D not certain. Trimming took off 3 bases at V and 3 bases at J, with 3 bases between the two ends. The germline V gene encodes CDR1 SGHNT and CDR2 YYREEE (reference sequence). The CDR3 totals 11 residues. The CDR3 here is CASSYEETQYF. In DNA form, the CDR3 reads TGTGCCAGCAGCTACGAAGAGACCCAGTACTTC.

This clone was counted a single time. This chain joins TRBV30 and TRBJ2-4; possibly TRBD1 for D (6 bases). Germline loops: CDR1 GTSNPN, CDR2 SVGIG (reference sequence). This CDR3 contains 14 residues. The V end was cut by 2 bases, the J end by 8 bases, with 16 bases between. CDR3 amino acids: CAWSPPQGFYIQYF. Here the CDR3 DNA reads TGTGCCTGGAGTCCACCACAGGGTTTTTACATTCAGTACTTC.

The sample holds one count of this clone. In nucleotides, the CDR3 is TGCGCCAGCAGCCGGGGGGAGGGTATAAATGAGCAGTTCTTC. Residues: CASSRGEGINEQFF. The chain combines TRBV5-1 with TRBJ2-1, with 7 bases matching TRBD2. The CDR3 has 14 residues. Trimming at V came to 4 bases and at J to 7 bases, leaving 8 bases not matched to a gene. Germline V lookup: CDR1 SGHRS, CDR2 YFSETQ. The full variable domain, its missing parts supplied by reference TRBV5-1 and TRBJ2-1, is KAGVTQTPRYLIKTRGQQVTLSCSPISGHRSVSWYQQTPGQGLQFLFEYFSETQRNKGNFPGRFSGRQFSNSRSEMNVSTLELGDSALYLCASSRGEGINEQFFGPGTRLTVL.

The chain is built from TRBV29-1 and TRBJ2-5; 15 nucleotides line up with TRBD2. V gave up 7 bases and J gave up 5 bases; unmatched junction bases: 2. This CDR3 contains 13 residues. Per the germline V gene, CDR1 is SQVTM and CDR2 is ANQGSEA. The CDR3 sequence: CSGGTSGRETQYF. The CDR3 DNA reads TGCAGCGGAGGGACTAGCGGGAGGGAGACCCAGTACTTC.

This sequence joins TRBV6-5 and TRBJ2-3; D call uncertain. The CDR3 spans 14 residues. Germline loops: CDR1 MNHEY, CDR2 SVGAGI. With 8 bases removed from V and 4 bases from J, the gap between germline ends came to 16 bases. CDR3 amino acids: CASRRAGKADTQYF. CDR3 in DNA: TGTGCCAGCCGCCGTGCAGGCAAGGCAGATACGCAGTATTTT.

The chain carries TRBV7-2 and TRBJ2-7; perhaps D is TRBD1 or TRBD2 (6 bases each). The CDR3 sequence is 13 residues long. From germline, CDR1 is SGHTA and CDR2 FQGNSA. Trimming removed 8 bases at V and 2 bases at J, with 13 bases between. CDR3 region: CASSRGETYEQYF. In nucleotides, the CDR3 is TGTGCCAGCTCGAGGGGGGAGACCTACGAGCAGTACTTC. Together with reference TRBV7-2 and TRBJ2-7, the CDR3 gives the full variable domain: GAGVSQSPSNKVTEKGKDVELRCDPISGHTALYWYRQSLGQGLEFLIYFQGNSAPDKSGLPSDRFSAERTGGSVSTLTIQRTQQEDSAVYLCASSRGETYEQYFGPGTRLTVT.